The clone carrying this T cell receptor (beta chain) was counted many times. Its antigen is unknown. The data were obtained in a study of breast tumors, draining lymph nodes, adjacent tissues. Broader study findings: Most tumor T cells seemingly derive from lymph node, then expand in tumor.

The lymph nodes were axillary draining lymph nodes from breast cancer patients. TCRdb passed the multiplex PCR reads through MiXCR, listing each CDR3 protein once. The data hold about 130,000 distinct CDR3 sequences, with 20% observed a single time. CDR1 is KGHDR, CDR2 SFDVKD, per germline. V was pared by 4 bases and J by 2 bases, with 8 bases between. The CDR3 is made up of 13 amino acids. V and J are TRBV24-1 and TRBJ2-7; D might be TRBD2 (6 bases). Sequences were obtained from axillary lymph node tissue. This sequence was found in a female donor with breast cancer. Some clones in this sample may be carry-over from other donors' samples. The CDR3, as DNA: TGTGCCACCAGTGAGGAGGGAACCTACGAGCAGTACTTC. Encoded protein: CATSEEGTYEQYF.